The source of this TCR beta chain is a study of cytomegalovirus exposure and HLA in healthy donors. Per germline, CDR1 SGHVS and CDR2 FQNEAQ. V was trimmed by 5 bases and J by 1 base, leaving 20 bases between them. The CDR3 consists of 17 residues. Researchers ran the PCR with 60 Vbeta and 13 Jbeta primers. Repertoires were generated with immunoSEQ multiplex PCR, while TCRdb's copy carries only in-frame clones and drops some. This table has over 100,000 clones, about 79% appearing once. The sequence was obtained from a woman aged 18-30 years in good health and CMV-seropositive. The sequenced material came from PBMCs. V usage is TRBV7-8 and J usage is TRBJ1-1; tentatively, D is TRBD1 (5 bases). CDR3 in amino acids: CASSDQVMGGRNTEAFF. In DNA form, the CDR3 reads TGTGCCAGCAGCGACCAAGTCATGGGGGGGAGGAACACTGAAGCTTTCTTT.